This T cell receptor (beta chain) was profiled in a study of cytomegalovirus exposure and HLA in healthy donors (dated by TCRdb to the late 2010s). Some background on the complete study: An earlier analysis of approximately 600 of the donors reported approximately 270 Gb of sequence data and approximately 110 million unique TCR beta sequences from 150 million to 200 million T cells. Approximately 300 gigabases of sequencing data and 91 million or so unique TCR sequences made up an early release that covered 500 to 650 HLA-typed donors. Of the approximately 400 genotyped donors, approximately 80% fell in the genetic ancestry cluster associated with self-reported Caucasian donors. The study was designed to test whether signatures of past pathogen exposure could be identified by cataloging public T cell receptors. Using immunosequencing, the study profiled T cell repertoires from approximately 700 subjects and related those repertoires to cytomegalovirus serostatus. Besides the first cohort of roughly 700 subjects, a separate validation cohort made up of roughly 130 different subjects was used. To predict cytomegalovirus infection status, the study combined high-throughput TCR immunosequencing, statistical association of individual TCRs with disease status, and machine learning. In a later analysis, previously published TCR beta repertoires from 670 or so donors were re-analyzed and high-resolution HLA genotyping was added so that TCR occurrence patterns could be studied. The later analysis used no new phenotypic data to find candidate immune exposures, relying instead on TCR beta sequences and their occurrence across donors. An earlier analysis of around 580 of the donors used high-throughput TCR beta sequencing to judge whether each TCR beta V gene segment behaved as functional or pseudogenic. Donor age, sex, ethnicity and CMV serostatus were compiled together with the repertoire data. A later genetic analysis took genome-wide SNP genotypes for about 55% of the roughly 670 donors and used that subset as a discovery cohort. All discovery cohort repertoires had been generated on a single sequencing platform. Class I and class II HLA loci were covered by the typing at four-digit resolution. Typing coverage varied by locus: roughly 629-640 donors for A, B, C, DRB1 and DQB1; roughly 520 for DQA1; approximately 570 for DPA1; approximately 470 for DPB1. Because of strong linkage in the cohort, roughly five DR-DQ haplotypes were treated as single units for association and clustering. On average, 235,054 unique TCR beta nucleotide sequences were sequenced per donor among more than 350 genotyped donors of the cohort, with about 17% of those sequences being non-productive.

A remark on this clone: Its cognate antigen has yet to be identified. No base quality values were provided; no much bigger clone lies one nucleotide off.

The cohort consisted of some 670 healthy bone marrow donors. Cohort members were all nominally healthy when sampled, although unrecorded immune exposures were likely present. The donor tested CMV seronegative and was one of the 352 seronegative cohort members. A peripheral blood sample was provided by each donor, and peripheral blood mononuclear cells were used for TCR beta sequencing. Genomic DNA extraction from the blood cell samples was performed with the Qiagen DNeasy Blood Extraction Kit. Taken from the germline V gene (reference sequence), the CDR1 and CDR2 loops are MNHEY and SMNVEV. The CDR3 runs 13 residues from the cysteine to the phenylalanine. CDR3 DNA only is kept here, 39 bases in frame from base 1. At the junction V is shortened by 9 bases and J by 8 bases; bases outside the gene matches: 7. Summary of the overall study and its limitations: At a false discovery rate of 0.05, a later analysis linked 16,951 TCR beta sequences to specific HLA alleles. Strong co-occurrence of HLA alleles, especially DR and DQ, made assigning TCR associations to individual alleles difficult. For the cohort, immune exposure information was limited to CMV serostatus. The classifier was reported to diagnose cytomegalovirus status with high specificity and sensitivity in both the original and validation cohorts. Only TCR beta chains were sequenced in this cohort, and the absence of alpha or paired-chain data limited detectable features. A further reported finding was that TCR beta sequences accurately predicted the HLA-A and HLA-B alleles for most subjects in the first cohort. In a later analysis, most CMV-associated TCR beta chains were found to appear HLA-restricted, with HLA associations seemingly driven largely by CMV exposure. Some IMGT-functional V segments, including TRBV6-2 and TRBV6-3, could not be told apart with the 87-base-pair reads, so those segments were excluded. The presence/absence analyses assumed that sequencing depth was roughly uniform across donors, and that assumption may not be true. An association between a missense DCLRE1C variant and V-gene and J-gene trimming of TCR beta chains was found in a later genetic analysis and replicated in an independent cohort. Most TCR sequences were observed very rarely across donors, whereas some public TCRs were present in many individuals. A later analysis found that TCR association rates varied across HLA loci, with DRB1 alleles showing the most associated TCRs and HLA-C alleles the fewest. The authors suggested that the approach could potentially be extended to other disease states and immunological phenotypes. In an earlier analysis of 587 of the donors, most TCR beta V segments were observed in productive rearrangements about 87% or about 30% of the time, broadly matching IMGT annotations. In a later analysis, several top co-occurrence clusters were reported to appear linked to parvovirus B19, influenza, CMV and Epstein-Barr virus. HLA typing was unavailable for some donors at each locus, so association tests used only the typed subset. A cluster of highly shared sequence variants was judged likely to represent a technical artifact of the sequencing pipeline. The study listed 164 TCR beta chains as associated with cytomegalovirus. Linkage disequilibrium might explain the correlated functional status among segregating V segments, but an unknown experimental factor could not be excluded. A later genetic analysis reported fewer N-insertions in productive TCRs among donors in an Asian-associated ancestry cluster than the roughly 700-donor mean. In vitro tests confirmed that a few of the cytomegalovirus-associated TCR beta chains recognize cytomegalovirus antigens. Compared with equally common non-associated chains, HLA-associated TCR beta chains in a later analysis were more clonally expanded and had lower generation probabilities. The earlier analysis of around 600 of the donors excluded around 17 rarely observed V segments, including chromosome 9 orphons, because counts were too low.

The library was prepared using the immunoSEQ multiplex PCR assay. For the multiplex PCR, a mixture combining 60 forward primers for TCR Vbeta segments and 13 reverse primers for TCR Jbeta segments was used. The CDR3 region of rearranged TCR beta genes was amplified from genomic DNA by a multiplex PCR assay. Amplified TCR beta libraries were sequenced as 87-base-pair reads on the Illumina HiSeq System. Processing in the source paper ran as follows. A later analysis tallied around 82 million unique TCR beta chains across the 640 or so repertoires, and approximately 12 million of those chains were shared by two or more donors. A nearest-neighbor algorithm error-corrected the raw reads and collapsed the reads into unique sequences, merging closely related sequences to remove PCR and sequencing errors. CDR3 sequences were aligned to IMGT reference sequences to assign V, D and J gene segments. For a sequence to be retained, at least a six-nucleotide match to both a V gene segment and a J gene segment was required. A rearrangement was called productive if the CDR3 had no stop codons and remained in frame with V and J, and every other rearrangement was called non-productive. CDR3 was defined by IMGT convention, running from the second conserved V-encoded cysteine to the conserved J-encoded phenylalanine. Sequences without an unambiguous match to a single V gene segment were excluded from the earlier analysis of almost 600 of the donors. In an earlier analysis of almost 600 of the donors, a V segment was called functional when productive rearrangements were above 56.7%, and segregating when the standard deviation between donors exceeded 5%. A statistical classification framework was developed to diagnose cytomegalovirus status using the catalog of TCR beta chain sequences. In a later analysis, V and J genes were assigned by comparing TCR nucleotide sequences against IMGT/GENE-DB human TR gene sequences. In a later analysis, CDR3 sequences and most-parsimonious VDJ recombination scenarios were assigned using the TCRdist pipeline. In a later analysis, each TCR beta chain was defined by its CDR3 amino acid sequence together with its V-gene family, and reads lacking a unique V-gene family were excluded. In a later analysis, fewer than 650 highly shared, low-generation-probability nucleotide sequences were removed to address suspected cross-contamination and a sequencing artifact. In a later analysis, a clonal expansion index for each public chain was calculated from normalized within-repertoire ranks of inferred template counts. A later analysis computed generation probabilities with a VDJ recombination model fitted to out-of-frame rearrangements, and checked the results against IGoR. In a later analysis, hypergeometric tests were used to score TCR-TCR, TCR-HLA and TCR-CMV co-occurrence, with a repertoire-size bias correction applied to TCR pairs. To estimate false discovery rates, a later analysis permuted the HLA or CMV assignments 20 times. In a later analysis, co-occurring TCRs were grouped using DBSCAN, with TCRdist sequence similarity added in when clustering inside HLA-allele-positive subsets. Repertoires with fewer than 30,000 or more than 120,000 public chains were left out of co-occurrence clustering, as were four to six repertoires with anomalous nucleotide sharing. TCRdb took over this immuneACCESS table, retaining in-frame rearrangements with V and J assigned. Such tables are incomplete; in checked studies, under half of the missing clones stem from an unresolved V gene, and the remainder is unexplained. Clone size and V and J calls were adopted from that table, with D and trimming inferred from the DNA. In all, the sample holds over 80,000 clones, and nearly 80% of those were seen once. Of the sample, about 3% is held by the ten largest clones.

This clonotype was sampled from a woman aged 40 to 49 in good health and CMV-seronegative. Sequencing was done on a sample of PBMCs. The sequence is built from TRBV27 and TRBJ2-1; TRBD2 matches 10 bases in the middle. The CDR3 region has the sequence CASGLAVEYEQFF. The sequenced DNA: TGTGCCAGTGGACTAGCGGTGGAGTATGAGCAGTTCTTC.